The 21 T cell receptor beta chains given below trace back to one sample, sequenced in a study of blood T cell repertoires in COVID-19. TCRdb keeps only in-frame clones here, not all; method: immunoSEQ multiplex PCR. The table records about 29,000 clones, 85% to 90% of them present only once. Input material: peripheral blood. The receptors were gathered from an elderly man with acute or convalescent COVID-19.

This chain links TRBV6-1 with TRBJ1-2; 8 positions match TRBD1. The junction had 18 bases not matched to a gene; V was cut back by 2 bases and J by 4 bases. The CDR3 covers 19 residues. CDR1 is MNHNS and CDR2 is SASEGT in the germline V gene. CDR3 protein: CASSELVFGLGQGGYGYTF. In DNA, the CDR3 is TGTGCCAGCAGTGAATTGGTTTTTGGCTTAGGACAGGGAGGCTATGGCTACACCTTC.

The chain joins TRBV5-8 to TRBJ1-4; D possibly corresponds to TRBD1 (6 bases). The germline V and J ends were trimmed by 0 bases and 0 bases, with 12 bases remaining between them. CDR1 is SGHTS, CDR2 YDEGEE, per germline. CDR3 length equals 17 residues. The CDR3 sequence is CASSLVRGRSTNEKLFF. The CDR3 DNA is TGTGCCAGCAGCTTGGTGCGGGGGCGGTCAACTAATGAAAAACTGTTTTTT.

The count of this clone is one. V and J are TRBV7-2 and TRBJ1-2; possibly TRBD1 for D (5 bases). The V gene's germline CDR1 is SGHTA and CDR2 FQGNSA. V was clipped by 5 bases and J by 10 bases, with 17 bases between them. The CDR3 length is 13 residues. Written as DNA, the CDR3 is TGTGCCAGCAGCCCCCCGGGGGTCTCTGTCTACACCTTC. Protein sequence: CASSPPGVSVYTF.

This chain connects TRBV7-6 to TRBJ2-3; D is perhaps TRBD2 (5 bases). Germline values: CDR1 SGHVS, CDR2 FNYEAQ. The V and J ends lost 1 base and 3 bases respectively, with 11 bases between them. The CDR3 runs to 15 residues. Here the CDR3 DNA reads TGTGCCAGCAGCTTAGTCCGGGGAAGGACAGATACGCAGTATTTT. As protein: CASSLVRGRTDTQYF.

The CDR3 spells CASSIGWTASTDTQYF. CDR3 DNA sequence: TGTGCCAGCAGCATCGGGTGGACAGCTAGCACAGATACGCAGTATTTT. The J gene is TRBJ2-3, the V gene TRBV11-2; perhaps TRBD1 as D (6 bases). The V and J ends lost 5 bases and 0 bases respectively, with 15 bases between them. This CDR3 spans 16 amino acids. CDR1 is SGHAT, CDR2 FQNNGV, per germline.

The chain couples TRBV10-1 to TRBJ1-3; TRBD1 matches at 9 bases. The germline CDR1 and CDR2 sequences are WNHNN and SYGVQD (reference sequence). Germline trimming cut 10 bases from V and 2 bases from J; bases unmatched to any gene: 12. The CDR3 covers 16 residues. The CDR3 DNA is TGCGCCAACCTCTCCCGGGACAGGGTCCCTGGAAACACCATATATTTT. It encodes CANLSRDRVPGNTIYF.

J is TRBJ2-5 and V is TRBV29-1; TRBD2 matches 7 bases. Per germline, CDR1 SQVTM and CDR2 ANQGSEA. With V trimmed by 8 bases and J by 5 bases, 5 bases remained unmatched. CDR3 length: 11 amino acids. CDR3 bases: TGCAGCCTGGGGGAGGGGGAGACCCAGTACTTC. Its protein is CSLGEGETQYF.

J is TRBJ1-1 and V is TRBV12-5; TRBD1 might be the D (5 bases). The CDR3 totals 17 residues. V shed 0 bases and J shed 1 base, with 15 bases lying between them. The germline CDR1 and CDR2 sequences are LGHNT and FRNRAP. CDR3 sequence (DNA): TGTGCTAGTGGTTTGGTACGGTATGGGGCCCGGAACACTGAAGCTTTCTTT. Its protein is CASGLVRYGARNTEAFF.

J is TRBJ1-1 and V is TRBV7-3; 7 bases fit TRBD1. V lost 6 bases and J lost 4; bases outside the gene matches: 5. Germline V gene lookup returns CDR1 SGHTA and CDR2 FQGTGA. The CDR3 is 13 amino acids. CDR3 protein: CASSPGQITEAFF. The CDR3 coding sequence is TGTGCCAGCAGTCCGGGACAGATCACTGAAGCTTTCTTT.

The genes are TRBV7-9 and TRBJ1-3; 7 nucleotides agree with TRBD1. The CDR3 spans 14 residues. Unmatched junction bases numbered 3, after V lost 4 bases and J lost 3 bases. Per germline, CDR1 SEHNR and CDR2 FQNEAQ (reference sequence). The chain's CDR3 is CASSSQGYGNTIYF. CDR3 DNA: TGTGCCAGCAGCTCACAGGGGTATGGAAACACCATATATTTT.

J is TRBJ1-1 and V is TRBV19, with D possibly matching TRBD1 (6 bases). The ends were cut back, 3 bases at V and 1 base at J, with 15 bases in the middle. The CDR3 is made up of 16 amino acids. In germline, CDR1 is LNHDA, CDR2 SQIVND (reference sequence). This CDR3 reads CASSIPPRDKNTEAFF. The CDR3 DNA reads TGTGCCAGTAGTATCCCTCCTCGGGACAAGAACACTGAAGCTTTCTTT.

This rearrangement joins TRBV10-2 to TRBJ1-3; 7 bases align to TRBD1. Germline V lookup: CDR1 WSHSY, CDR2 SAAADI. The CDR3 contains 13 residues. Unmatched junction bases numbered 5, after V lost 4 bases and J lost 8 bases. The DNA of the CDR3 is TGCGCCAGCAGTGCTGAGAGGGGGCACACCATATATTTT. Translating it yields CASSAERGHTIYF.

The chain employs TRBV19 and TRBJ1-5; tentatively, D is TRBD1 (6 bases). Deletions cut 0 bases from V and 7 bases from J, with 13 bases between. Looked up from germline, CDR1 is LNHDA and CDR2 is SQIVND (reference sequence). The CDR3 consists of 15 residues. DNA for the CDR3: TGTGCCAGTAGTATAGATCACCAGGGGTCCCAGCCCCAGCATTTT. Its translation: CASSIDHQGSQPQHF.

J is TRBJ2-7 and V is TRBV12-3 or TRBV12-4; 8 nucleotides line up with TRBD1. With 4 bases clipped from V and 6 bases from J, the junction kept 5 bases outside the gene matches. The CDR3 spans 13 residues. The CDR3 DNA follows: TGTGCCAGCAGTTCAGGGGGCAGCCTCGAGCAGTACTTC. It codes for CASSSGGSLEQYF.

The rearrangement uses TRBV19 and TRBJ2-6; D gene unclear. The CDR3 contains 15 residues. V was cut by 3 bases and J by 0 bases, with 6 bases left in between. Germline values: CDR1 LNHDA, CDR2 SQIVND (reference sequence). The CDR3 nucleotides are TGTGCCAGTAGTATTTCAGGCTCTGGGGCCAACGTCCTGACTTTC. It specifies CASSISGSGANVLTF.

This chain uses TRBV4-2 with TRBJ1-6; D gene uncertain. Trimming took 4 bases from V and 0 from J, leaving 13 bases between them. Germline CDR1 and CDR2: LGHNA and YNFKEQ. The CDR3 length is 17 residues. As DNA, the CDR3 is TGTGCCAGCAGCCCCCGGGTAGACGGCTCCTATAATTCACCCCTCCACTTT. Protein product: CASSPRVDGSYNSPLHF.

DNA of the CDR3: TGCGCCAGCAGCCAAGAGGAGGGGTTCGAGCAGTACTTC. It encodes CASSQEEGFEQYF. The chain combines TRBV4-1 with TRBJ2-7, with a weak D call TRBD2 (6 bases). V was trimmed by 0 bases and J by 6 bases, leaving 9 bases between them. This CDR3 region has 13 residues. The V gene's germline CDR1 is MGHRA and CDR2 YSYEKL.

V is TRBV6-5 and J is TRBJ2-7, with 7 positions matching TRBD2. Germline V lookup: CDR1 MNHEY, CDR2 SVGAGI. V lost 2 bases to trimming and J lost 4 bases; unmatched junction nucleotides: 5. There are 14 residues in the CDR3. CDR3 loop: CASSYRREGYEQYF. The CDR3, as DNA: TGTGCCAGCAGTTACCGCAGGGAGGGGTACGAGCAGTACTTC.

The chain has TRBV5-1 and TRBJ2-2; D unresolved. Trimming cost V 2 bases and J 1 base, with 3 bases left between them. This CDR3 contains 13 residues. Looked up from germline, CDR1 is SGHRS and CDR2 is YFSETQ. CDR3 residues: CASSFGNTGELFF. The CDR3 DNA is TGCGCCAGCAGCTTCGGGAACACCGGGGAGCTGTTTTTT.

The sample holds one count of this clone. This chain uses TRBV7-2 with TRBJ2-7; weak D call: TRBD1 (5 bases). V dropped 1 base and J dropped 0 bases, with 10 bases sitting between them. The CDR3 spans 15 residues. The germline CDR1 and CDR2 sequences are SGHTA and FQGNSA. This CDR3 is CASSLGGGGSYEQYF. The DNA of the CDR3 is TGTGCCAGCAGCTTAGGGGGCGGTGGCTCCTACGAGCAGTACTTC.

The chain joins TRBV18 to TRBJ1-5; no clear D gene. Germline CDR1 KGHSH, CDR2 LQKENI. V was trimmed by 1 base and J by 3 bases, leaving 7 bases between them. The CDR3 sequence is 14 residues long. The CDR3 nucleotides read TGTGCCAGCTCACCACTACAGAACAATCAGCCCCAGCATTTT. Protein product: CASSPLQNNQPQHF.